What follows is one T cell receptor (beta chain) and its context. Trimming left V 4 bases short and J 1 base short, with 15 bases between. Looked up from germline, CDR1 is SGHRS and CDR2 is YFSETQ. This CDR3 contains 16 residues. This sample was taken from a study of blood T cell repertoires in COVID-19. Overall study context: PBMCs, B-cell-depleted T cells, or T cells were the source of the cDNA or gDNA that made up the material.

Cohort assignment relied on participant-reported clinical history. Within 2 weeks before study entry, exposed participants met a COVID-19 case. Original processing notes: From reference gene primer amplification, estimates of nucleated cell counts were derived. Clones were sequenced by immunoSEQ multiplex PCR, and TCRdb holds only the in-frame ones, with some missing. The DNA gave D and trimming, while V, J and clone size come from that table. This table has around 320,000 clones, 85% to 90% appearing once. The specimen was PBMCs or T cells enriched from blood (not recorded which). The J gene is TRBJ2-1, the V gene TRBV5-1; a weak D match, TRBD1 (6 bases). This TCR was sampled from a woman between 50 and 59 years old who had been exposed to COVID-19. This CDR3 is CASSTETGLSYNEQFF. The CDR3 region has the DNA TGCGCCAGCAGCACAGAGACAGGTCTATCCTACAATGAGCAGTTCTTC.